This T cell receptor beta chain originates from a study of blood T cell repertoires in COVID-19. TCRdb's copy holds only in-frame clones and misses some; the assay was immunoSEQ multiplex PCR. This table holds about 100,000 clones, roughly 89% found once. The CDR3 spans 13 residues. Trimming stripped 6 bases from V and 1 base from J, with 9 bases between. Germline CDR1 reads LNHDA; CDR2 reads SQIVND (reference sequence). What was sequenced was peripheral blood. V and J are TRBV19 and TRBJ1-1; a possible D gene is TRBD1 (5 bases). The TCR was taken from a man between 70 and 80 years old with active or convalescent COVID-19. CDR3 region: CASSVDRNTEAFF. The CDR3 region has the DNA TGTGCCAGTAGCGTCGACAGGAACACTGAAGCTTTCTTT.